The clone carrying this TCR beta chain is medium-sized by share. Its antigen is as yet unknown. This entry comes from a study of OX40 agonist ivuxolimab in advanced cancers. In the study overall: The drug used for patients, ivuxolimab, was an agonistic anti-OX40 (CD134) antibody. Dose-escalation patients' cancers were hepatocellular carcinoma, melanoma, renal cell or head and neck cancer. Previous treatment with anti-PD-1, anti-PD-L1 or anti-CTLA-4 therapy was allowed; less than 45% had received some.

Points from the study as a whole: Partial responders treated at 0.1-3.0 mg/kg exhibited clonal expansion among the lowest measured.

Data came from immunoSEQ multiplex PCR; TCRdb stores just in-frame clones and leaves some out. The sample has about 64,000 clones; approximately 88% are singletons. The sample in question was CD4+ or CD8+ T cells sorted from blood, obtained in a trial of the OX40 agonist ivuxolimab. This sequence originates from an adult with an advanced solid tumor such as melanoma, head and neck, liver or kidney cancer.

CDR3 in amino acids: CASSNRTTGRIGYTF. DNA for the CDR3: TGTGCCAGCAGCAACAGGACAACAGGTCGTATTGGCTACACCTTC. The V and J genes are TRBV7-2 and TRBJ1-2, with a tentative D call TRBD1 (5 bases). The ends were cut back, 5 bases at V and 7 bases at J, with 20 bases in the middle. This CDR3 is 15 amino acids long. The germline CDR1 and CDR2 sequences are SGHTA and FQGNSA.